This is a list of T cell receptor beta chains from one sample in a study of blood T cell repertoires in COVID-19. The method was immunoSEQ multiplex PCR; TCRdb's version includes in-frame clones alone and lacks a portion of them. Of about 390,000 clones in the sample, 70% to 90% were seen once. The material sequenced was peripheral blood. These receptors all stem from a woman aged 55-70 years with COVID-19, enrolled during active disease. The CDR3 runs from the conserved cysteine through the conserved F or W. D genes are given only for firm matches. Clone size, where shown, is once, few, many, or a class for clones that have expanded.

v_call	clone_size	d_call	j_call	cdr3_nt	cdr3_aa
TRBV7-2	-	-	TRBJ2-1	TGTGCCAGCAGCTTGCTTGGGGGGGCCAGGTTCTTC	CASSLLGGARFF
TRBV6-4	-	-	TRBJ1-2	TGTGCCAGCAGTCCGGGGGTATACTATGGCTACACCTTC	CASSPGVYYGYTF
TRBV5-1	-	-	TRBJ1-4	TGCGCCAGCAGCTTGGGAGGAGTCTTTAATGAAAAACTGTTTTTT	CASSLGGVFNEKLFF
TRBV14	-	-	TRBJ1-1	TGTGCCAGCAAAAGGGGAGGCACTGAAGCTTTCTTT	CASKRGGTEAFF
TRBV5-1	-	TRBD1	TRBJ1-4	TGCGCCAGCAGCTTGGCGAGGGGGCCTAATGAAAAACTGTTTTTT	CASSLARGPNEKLFF
TRBV24-1	-	TRBD1	TRBJ2-2	TGTGCCACCAGGGGGCCAGGGGGCGCCAACACCGGGGAGCTGTTTTTT	CATRGPGGANTGELFF
TRBV18	-	TRBD1	TRBJ1-1	TGTGCCAGCTCCTCAAGGACAGGGGGCCCGAACACTGAAGCTTTCTTT	CASSSRTGGPNTEAFF
TRBV7-9	-	-	TRBJ2-3	TGTGCCAGCAGCTTAGATGCAGGGATACTAGATACGCAGTATTTT	CASSLDAGILDTQYF
TRBV11-2	-	-	TRBJ2-1	TGTGCCAGCAGAAGTAGATCGGGAGGTCAGGGGTTCTACAATGAGCAGTTCTTC	CASRSRSGGQGFYNEQFF
TRBV28	-	-	TRBJ1-2	TGTGCCAGCAGTTTGGGCAACTATGGCTACACCTTC	CASSLGNYGYTF
TRBV28	-	TRBD1	TRBJ2-7	TGTGCCAGCAGTTTATTGGACAGGGTCGACGAGCAGTACTTC	CASSLLDRVDEQYF
TRBV7-3	-	TRBD2	TRBJ2-1	TGTGCCAGCAGCCTCGGACTAGCCGCCTACAATGAGCAGTTCTTC	CASSLGLAAYNEQFF
TRBV28	-	-	TRBJ2-7	TGTGCCAGCAGACCCCCAGGGAAACTCTACGAGCAGTACTTC	CASRPPGKLYEQYF
TRBV24-1	-	-	TRBJ1-4	TGTGCCACCAGTGATTTGGGGAGCACTAATGAAAAACTGTTTTTT	CATSDLGSTNEKLFF
TRBV7-2	few	-	TRBJ1-1	TGTGCCAGCAGCTTAATTGGCGGACCTAGGGGCACTGAAGCTTTCTTT	CASSLIGGPRGTEAFF
TRBV30	-	-	TRBJ1-4	TGTGCCTGGAGTGTACCTGGGAGCCTTAGGGAAAAACTGTTTTTT	CAWSVPGSLREKLFF
TRBV3-1/TRBV3-2	-	-	TRBJ1-1	TGTGCCAGCACCGGAAGGACGGGGGGGACTGAAGCTTTCTTT	CASTGRTGGTEAFF
TRBV27	-	-	TRBJ1-1	TGTGCCAGCAGTTCCTCGCAGGGTCGGACTGAAGCTTTCTTT	CASSSSQGRTEAFF
TRBV18	-	-	TRBJ1-1	TGTGCCAGCTCACCAGGGCAAGACACTGAAGCTTTCTTT	CASSPGQDTEAFF
TRBV6-5	-	TRBD2	TRBJ2-1	TGTGCCAGCAGTTCCCTTACTAGCGGGGGGGGAAATGAGCAGTTCTTC	CASSSLTSGGGNEQFF
TRBV3-1/TRBV3-2	-	TRBD2	TRBJ2-5	TGTGCCAGCCGCCTAGCGGGGGGGACCCAGTACTTC	CASRLAGGTQYF
TRBV6-5	-	TRBD1	TRBJ2-7	TGTGCCAGCAGACGGGACAGGGGGCACCACGAGCAGTACTTC	CASRRDRGHHEQYF
TRBV7-8	-	TRBD1	TRBJ1-5	TGTGCCAGCAGCTTAGCCGGGACAGGGATAAGGAATCAGCCCCAGCATTTT	CASSLAGTGIRNQPQHF
TRBV11-1	-	TRBD1	TRBJ1-6	TGTGCCAGCAGACGTGGACAGGCGGAAGGGTCACCCCTCCACTTT	CASRRGQAEGSPLHF
TRBV28	-	-	TRBJ1-6	TGTGCCAGCAGGCTCGGGGTATCGGGAAATTCACCCCTCCACTTT	CASRLGVSGNSPLHF